Reported below is one T cell receptor beta chain. Its antigen is unknown. One entry per CDR3 protein, called by TCRdb with MiXCR from the RT-PCR reads. The sample comprises 300,000 to 350,000 distinct CDR3 sequences, around a fifth of which are singletons, and roughly 10% rests with the top ten. The CDR3 covers 15 residues. V lost 7 bases and J lost 5, with 21 bases in between. The germline V gene has CDR1 SGHAT and CDR2 FQNNGV. These data are taken from a study of response to subunit inactivated influenza vaccine. General study results and limits: Authors suggested each seasonal influenza vaccination recruits few new T cells.

Specimen: PBMCs from blood, collected roughly 20 months after vaccination. The TCR sequence derives from a man aged 50 to 69 who received an inactivated influenza vaccine. The chain carries TRBV11-2 and TRBJ2-7; D is ambiguous. The CDR3 is CASTTPGPKSHEQYF. The CDR3 DNA reads as TGTGCCAGCACGACCCCCGGGCCCAAAAGTCACGAGCAGTACTTC.